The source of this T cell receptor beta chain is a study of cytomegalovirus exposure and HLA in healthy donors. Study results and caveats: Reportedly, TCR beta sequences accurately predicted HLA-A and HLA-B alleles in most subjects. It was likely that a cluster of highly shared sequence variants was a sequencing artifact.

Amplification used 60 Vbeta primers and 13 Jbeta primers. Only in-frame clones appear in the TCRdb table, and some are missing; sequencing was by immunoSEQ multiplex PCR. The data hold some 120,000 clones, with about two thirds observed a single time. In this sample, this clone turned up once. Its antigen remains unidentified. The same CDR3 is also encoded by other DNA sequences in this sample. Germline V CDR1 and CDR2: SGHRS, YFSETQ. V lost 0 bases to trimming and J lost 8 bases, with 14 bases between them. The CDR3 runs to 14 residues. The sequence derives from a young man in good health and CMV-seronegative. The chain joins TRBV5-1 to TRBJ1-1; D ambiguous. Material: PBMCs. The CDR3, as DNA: TGCGCCAGCAGCTTGGGAGGGTTTGGCACCGAAGCTTTCTTT. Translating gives CASSLGGFGTEAFF.